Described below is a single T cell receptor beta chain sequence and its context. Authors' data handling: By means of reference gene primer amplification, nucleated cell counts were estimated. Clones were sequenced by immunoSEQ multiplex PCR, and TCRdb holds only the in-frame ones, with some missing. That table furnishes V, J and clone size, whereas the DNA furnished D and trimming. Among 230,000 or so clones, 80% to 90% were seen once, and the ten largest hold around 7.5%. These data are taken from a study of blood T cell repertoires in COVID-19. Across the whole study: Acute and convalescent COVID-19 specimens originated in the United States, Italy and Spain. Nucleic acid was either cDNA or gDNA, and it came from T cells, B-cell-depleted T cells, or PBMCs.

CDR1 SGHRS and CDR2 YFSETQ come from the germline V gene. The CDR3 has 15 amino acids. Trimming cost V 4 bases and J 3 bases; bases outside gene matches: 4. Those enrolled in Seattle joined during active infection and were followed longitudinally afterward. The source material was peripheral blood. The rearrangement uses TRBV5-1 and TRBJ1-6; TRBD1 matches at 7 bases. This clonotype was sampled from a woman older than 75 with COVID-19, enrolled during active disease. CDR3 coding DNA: TGCGCCAGCAGCCAAGGGACAGACTATAATTCACCCCTCCACTTT. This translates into CASSQGTDYNSPLHF.